This T cell receptor beta chain comes out of a study of blood T cell repertoires in COVID-19 (dated by TCRdb to 2020 to 2022). With regard to the full study: Collaborator samples came from the United States, Italy and Spain and covered acute and convalescent phases of COVID-19. The prospective study material was composed of cDNA or gDNA derived from T cells, B-cell-depleted T cells, or PBMCs. Subjects who had been exposed to COVID-19, were actively infected with it, or had recovered from it provided the deeply sampled blood TCRbeta repertoires that made up the dataset. The repertoires were released in a freely available public database intended as a resource for research on the immune response to SARS-CoV-2. The samples were drawn from the first 160 participants of the ongoing ImmuneRACE study and from 1,254 subjects provided by 6 global collaborators. Sample metadata almost always included a de-identified subject ID, COVID-19 status, age in years and sex. Where available, HLA class I and class II types were obtained from metadata supplied by the sample provider rather than from assay-based typing. Overall study results and their limits: Clinical and demographic metadata were provided uncurated, with the amount varying by source and participant.

According to the germline V gene, CDR1 reads SGHVS and CDR2 reads FQNEAQ. Unmatched junction bases come to 12, with V trimmed by 5 bases and J by 7 bases. The CDR3 spans 15 residues, from the cysteine through the phenylalanine. The CDR3 DNA has 45 bases and is translated from base 1. As to this clone: Its antigen target is currently unknown. No base quality values were provided; no much bigger clone lies one nucleotide off.

TCRbeta CDR3 regions were amplified from genomic DNA by means of the immunoSEQ Assay, a bias-controlled multiplex PCR. In the source study's methods: The number of nucleated cells in each sample was estimated from the amplification of reference gene primers within the assay. To quantify the absolute abundance of each unique TCRbeta CDR3 rearrangement, sequence reads were collapsed and filtered. For each sample, productive Simpson clonality was calculated by taking the square root of Simpson's diversity index across productive rearrangements. Held by TCRdb, this immuneACCESS table contains in-frame sequences only and omits some clones. Under half of the omission traces to an unresolved V gene where checked; the cause of the rest is unknown. D and trimming come from the DNA, and the V and J calls and clone size come from that table. A total of some 230,000 clones appear in this sample, 86% of them only once. In total, the top ten clones hold approximately 2.1% of the sample.

A second Seattle source provided samples from volunteer blood donors who had recovered from COVID-19. Collaborating institutions collected whole blood in K2EDTA tubes following their own protocols. For TCRbeta analysis, collaborator samples were shipped as frozen whole blood, as isolated PBMCs, or as DNA extracted from either sample type. The specimen sequenced was peripheral blood. The receptor was derived from a man aged 30-40 years who had recovered from COVID-19. Rearrangement joined TRBV7-8 to TRBJ2-7, and 9 junction bases match TRBD1. The DNA sequence follows: TGTGCCAGCAGCCAAGCCTCCGGGACAGGGTGGGAGCAGTACTTC. It translates as CASSQASGTGWEQYF. Extended through the reference TRBV7-8 and TRBJ2-7 proteins, this CDR3 yields the full variable domain: GAGVSQSPRYKVAKRGQDVALRCDPISGHVSLFWYQQALGQGPEFLTYFQNEAQLDKSGLPSDRFFAERPEGSVSTLKIQRTQQEDSAVYLCASSQASGTGWEQYFGPGTRLTVT.